This TCR beta chain was obtained from a study of blood T cells in healthy people across ages. The authors ran a second PCR of about 6 to 12 cycles using a sample-barcoded 5' primer and a J-beta primer mix. TCRdb itself ran the 5' RACE reads through MiXCR, one entry per CDR3 protein. The sample includes around 700,000 distinct CDR3 sequences, 20% to 30% of them seen just once. Germline CDR1 is ENHRY and CDR2 is SYGVKD. This CDR3 contains 12 residues. Deletions cut 6 bases from V and 8 bases from J, with 10 bases between. This clonotype was observed a few times. The same data also went into a second study, on T cells of mothers and their children.

The chain couples TRBV10-3 to TRBJ1-4; D gene ambiguous. Input material: blood. The sequence came from a boy younger than 18 in good health. This chain's CDR3 is CAISLSGEKLFF. CDR3 sequence (DNA): TGTGCCATCAGCCTCAGTGGGGAAAAACTGTTTTTT.